The subject of this entry is one TCR beta chain. The data originate from a study of control samples from healthy donors and cancer patients. The protocol was immunoSEQ multiplex PCR, while the TCRdb copy is restricted to in-frame clones and leaves out a portion. The repertoire has 150,000 to 200,000 clones, 90% of them found once; the top ten carry 1.4%. The CDR3 consists of 12 residues. Trimming left V 5 bases short and J 5 bases short, with 9 bases between. Germline assignment: CDR1 ENHRY and CDR2 SYGVKD. The chain carries TRBV10-3 and TRBJ2-5; D assignment may be TRBD1 or TRBD2 (5 bases each). This clonotype was obtained from a woman in her 50s in good health. Sequencing was carried out using blood. The CDR3 sequence: CAISPGTETQYF. The CDR3 DNA is TGTGCCATCAGTCCAGGGACGGAGACCCAGTACTTC.